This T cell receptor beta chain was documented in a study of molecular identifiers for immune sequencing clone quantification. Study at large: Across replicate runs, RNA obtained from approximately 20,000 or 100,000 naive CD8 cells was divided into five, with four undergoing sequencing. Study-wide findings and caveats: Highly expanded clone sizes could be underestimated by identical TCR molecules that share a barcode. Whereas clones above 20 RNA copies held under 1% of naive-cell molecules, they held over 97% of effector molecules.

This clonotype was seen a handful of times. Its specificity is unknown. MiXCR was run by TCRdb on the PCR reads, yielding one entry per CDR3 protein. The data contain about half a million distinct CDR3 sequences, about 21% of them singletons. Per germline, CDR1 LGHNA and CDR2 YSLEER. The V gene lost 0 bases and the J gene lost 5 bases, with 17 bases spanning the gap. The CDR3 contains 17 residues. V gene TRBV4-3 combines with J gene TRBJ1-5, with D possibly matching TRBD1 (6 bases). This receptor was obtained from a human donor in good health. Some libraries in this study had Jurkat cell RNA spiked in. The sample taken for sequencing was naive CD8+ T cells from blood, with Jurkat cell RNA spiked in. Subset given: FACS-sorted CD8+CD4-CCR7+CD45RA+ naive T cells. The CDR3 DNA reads TGCGCCAGCAGCCAAGAACCGTCGGGGGCGTTCGATCAGCCCCAGCATTTT. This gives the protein CASSQEPSGAFDQPQHF.